This T cell receptor (beta chain) emerged from a study of T cells in Graves' hyperthyroidism and ophthalmopathy. Study-wide points: Peripheral blood also featured most of the thyroid clonotypes expanded above 0.001.

RNA transcripts gave rise to amplified TCR beta CDR3 regions. The HTBI primer set served for first-round RT-PCR of the TCR CDR3. TCRdb called the multiplex PCR reads again in MiXCR, with one record for every CDR3 protein. The table records about 300,000 distinct CDR3 sequences, less than 30% of them present only once. V shed 2 bases and J shed 3 bases, with 10 bases lying between them. This CDR3 has 14 residues. The germline V gene has CDR1 SQVTM and CDR2 ANQGSEA. Aged 18 to 65, the patients had hyperthyroidism that was newly diagnosed and had lasted under 2 months. Any patient presenting with uncontrolled infection, other autoimmune disease, pregnancy or lactation was left out. This clonotype was detected only a few times. Its antigen is unknown.

The sequence was collected from a man aged 35-49 years with Graves' hyperthyroidism that later progressed to Graves' ophthalmopathy. The chain carries TRBV29-1 and TRBJ2-2; D is perhaps TRBD1 (6 bases). The sequenced sample consisted of blood. This chain's CDR3 is CSVELGAHTGELFF. The CDR3 DNA reads TGCAGCGTTGAATTGGGGGCTCACACCGGGGAGCTGTTTTTT.